This T cell receptor beta chain is from a study of OX40 agonist ivuxolimab in advanced cancers. About the research overall: Every 2 weeks, patients received ivuxolimab intravenously, dosed at 0.01 to 10 mg/kg. Among those treated, three patients had partial responses, one with hepatocellular carcinoma and two with cutaneous melanoma. Eligibility admitted prior anti-PD-1, anti-PD-L1 or anti-CTLA-4 therapy; about 40% had some.

A word on this clone: Its cognate antigen is unknown.

Looked up from germline, CDR1 is KGHSH and CDR2 is LQKENI. V was shortened by 3 bases and J by 2 bases, with 10 bases between the two germline ends. The CDR3 runs to 14 residues. Study-level findings and limits: Some nonresponders likewise displayed low normalized T-cell clonal expansion.

Clones were read by immunoSEQ multiplex PCR, and TCRdb kept only the in-frame ones, dropping some. The repertoire holds 65,000 to 80,000 clones, with roughly 93% as singletons. The sequence was obtained from an adult with an advanced solid tumor such as melanoma, head and neck, liver or kidney cancer. The source material was CD4+ or CD8+ T cells sorted from blood, sampled in a trial of the OX40 agonist ivuxolimab. The chain joins TRBV18 to TRBJ1-1; D remains ambiguous. The CDR3 region is CASSPKGANTEAFF. DNA of the CDR3: TGTGCCAGCTCACCGAAGGGCGCTAACACTGAAGCTTTCTTT.